This entry lists 9 T cell receptor beta chains sequenced from one sample in a study of blood T cell repertoires in COVID-19. Produced via immunoSEQ multiplex PCR; TCRdb's table is partial and in-frame only. The sample comprises a few hundred thousand clones, around 84% of which are singletons, and 1.5% to 2% rests with the top ten. Specimen: PBMCs or T cells enriched from blood (not recorded which). These receptors originate from a woman aged 50 to 65 who had recovered from COVID-19.

CDR3 nucleotide sequence: TGTGCCAGCAGTTTAATAGGGGCCTACGAGCAGTACTTC. Protein product: CASSLIGAYEQYF. The gene calls are TRBV12-3 or TRBV12-4 and TRBJ2-7, with D perhaps matching TRBD1 (5 bases). CDR3 length: 13 residues. V lost 2 bases to trimming and J lost 2 bases, with 7 bases between them.

The count of this clone is one. The chain is built from TRBV27 and TRBJ1-5, with D possibly TRBD1 on 6 matching bases. The germline V gene has CDR1 MNHEY and CDR2 SMNVEV (reference sequence). The V and J ends lost 5 bases and 0 bases respectively, with 11 bases between them. The CDR3 length is 15 residues. CDR3 in amino acids: CASSDDRYSNQPQHF. The CDR3 DNA reads as TGTGCCAGCAGTGATGACAGGTATAGCAATCAGCCCCAGCATTTT.

The rearrangement links TRBV28 to TRBJ1-1; no clear D gene. Trimming stripped 1 base from V and 6 bases from J, with 12 bases between. The CDR3 totals 14 residues. Germline V gene lookup returns CDR1 MDHEN and CDR2 SYDVKM. The CDR3 loop reads CASSLLGGRAEAFF. In DNA form, the CDR3 reads TGTGCCAGCAGTTTATTGGGAGGACGCGCTGAAGCTTTCTTT.

This clone was found a few times. V usage is TRBV5-6 and J usage is TRBJ1-5, with 9 bases lining up with TRBD1. The CDR3 covers 16 residues. Germline V CDR1 and CDR2: SGHDT, YYEEEE. After removal of 0 bases from V and 9 bases from J, the junction contained 10 bases not matched to a gene. The CDR3 protein is CASSLGGQGKMWPQHF. The CDR3 nucleotides are TGTGCCAGCAGCTTGGGAGGACAGGGGAAAATGTGGCCCCAGCATTTT. The entire variable domain, with the rest obtained from reference TRBV5-6 and TRBJ1-5, is as follows: DAGVTQSPTHLIKTRGQQVTLRCSPKSGHDTVSWYQQALGQGPQFIFQYYEEEERQRGNFPDRFSGHQFPNYSSELNVNALLLGDSALYLCASSLGGQGKMWPQHFGDGTRLSIL.

The chain employs TRBV7-9 and TRBJ2-3; 11 bases agree with TRBD2. Germline CDR1 reads SEHNR; CDR2 reads FQNEAQ (reference sequence). Trimming cost V 5 bases and J 3 bases; bases outside gene matches: 16. There are 19 residues in the CDR3. This CDR3 is CASSPWGSGRASLTDTQYF. As DNA, the CDR3 is TGTGCCAGCAGCCCCTGGGGTAGCGGGAGGGCCTCGTTGACAGATACGCAGTATTTT.

This chain links TRBV28 with TRBJ1-5, with 10 bases fitting TRBD1. The CDR3 loop spans 16 amino acids. The V gene end was trimmed by 2 bases and the J gene end by 7 bases; junction bases not matched to a gene: 8. Germline-derived CDR1 and CDR2 are MDHEN and SYDVKM. DNA of the CDR3: TGTGCCAGCAGTTTAATAACCGGGACAGGGGTCCAGCCCCAGCATTTT. This translates into CASSLITGTGVQPQHF. Full variable domain (missing parts from reference TRBV28 and TRBJ1-5): DVKVTQSSRYLVKRTGEKVFLECVQDMDHENMFWYRQDPGLGLRLIYFSYDVKMKEKGDIPEGYSVSREKKERFSLILESASTNQTSMYLCASSLITGTGVQPQHFGDGTRLSIL.

As regards this clone: Other DNA sequences in this specimen translate into the identical CDR3. J is TRBJ1-4 and V is TRBV3-1 (or the pseudogene TRBV3-2), with D perhaps matching TRBD1 (5 bases). V was shortened by 0 bases and J by 10 bases, with 9 bases between the two germline ends. The CDR3 runs 13 residues. CDR1 and CDR2 (germline): LGHDT, YNNKEL (reference sequence). CDR3 loop: CASSQDSGGKLFF. CDR3 DNA sequence: TGTGCCAGCAGCCAAGATTCGGGGGGAAAACTGTTTTTT.

V is TRBV18 and J is TRBJ2-5; perhaps TRBD1 as D (6 bases). The CDR3 has 15 residues. Per the germline V gene, CDR1 is KGHSH and CDR2 is LQKENI. Deletions cut 3 bases from V and 3 bases from J, with 14 bases between. The CDR3 reads CASSPDRWAEETQYF. The CDR3 coding sequence is TGTGCCAGCTCACCTGACAGGTGGGCGGAAGAGACCCAGTACTTC.

The chain uses TRBV3-1 (or the pseudogene TRBV3-2) and TRBJ2-3; TRBD1 might be the D (6 bases). Trimming stripped 1 base from V and 2 bases from J, with 25 bases between. CDR3 length: 20 residues. Germline V lookup: CDR1 LGHDT, CDR2 YNNKEL (reference sequence). The CDR3 loop is CASSQVWGVKGDPYTDTQYF. Here the CDR3 DNA reads TGTGCCAGCAGCCAAGTATGGGGAGTGAAGGGGGACCCCTACACAGATACGCAGTATTTT.